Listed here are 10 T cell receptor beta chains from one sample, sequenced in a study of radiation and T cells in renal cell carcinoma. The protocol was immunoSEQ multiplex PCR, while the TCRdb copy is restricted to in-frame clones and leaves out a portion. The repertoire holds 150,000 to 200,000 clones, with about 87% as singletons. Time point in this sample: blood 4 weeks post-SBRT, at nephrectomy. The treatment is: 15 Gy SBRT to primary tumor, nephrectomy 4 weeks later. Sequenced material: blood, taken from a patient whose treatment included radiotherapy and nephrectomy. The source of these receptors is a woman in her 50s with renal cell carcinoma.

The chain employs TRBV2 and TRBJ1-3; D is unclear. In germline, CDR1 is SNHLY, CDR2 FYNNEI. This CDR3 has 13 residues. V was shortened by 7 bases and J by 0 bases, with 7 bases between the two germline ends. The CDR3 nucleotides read TGTGCCAGCATGGGAGACTCTGGAAACACCATATATTTT. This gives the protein CASMGDSGNTIYF.

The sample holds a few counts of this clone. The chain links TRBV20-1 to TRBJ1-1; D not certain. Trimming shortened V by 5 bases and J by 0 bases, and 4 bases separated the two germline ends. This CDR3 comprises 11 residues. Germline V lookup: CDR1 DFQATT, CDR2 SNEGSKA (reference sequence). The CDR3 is CSARVNTEAFF. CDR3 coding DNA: TGCAGTGCTCGAGTGAACACTGAAGCTTTCTTT.

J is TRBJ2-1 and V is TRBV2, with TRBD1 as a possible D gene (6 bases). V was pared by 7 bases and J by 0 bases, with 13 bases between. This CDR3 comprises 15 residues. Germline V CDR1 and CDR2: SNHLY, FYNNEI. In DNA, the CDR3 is TGTGCCAGCATTTGGGGGACAAGCTCCTACAATGAGCAGTTCTTC. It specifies CASIWGTSSYNEQFF.

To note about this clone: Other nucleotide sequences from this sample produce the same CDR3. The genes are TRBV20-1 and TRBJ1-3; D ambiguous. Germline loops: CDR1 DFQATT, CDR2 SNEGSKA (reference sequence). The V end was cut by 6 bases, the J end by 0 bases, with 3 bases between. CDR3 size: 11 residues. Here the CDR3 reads CSASSGNTIYF. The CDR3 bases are TGCAGTGCCTCCTCTGGAAACACCATATATTTT.

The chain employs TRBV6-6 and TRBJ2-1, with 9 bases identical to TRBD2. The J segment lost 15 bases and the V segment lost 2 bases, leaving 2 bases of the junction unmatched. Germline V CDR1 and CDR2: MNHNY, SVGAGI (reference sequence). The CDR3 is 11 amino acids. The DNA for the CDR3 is TGTGCCAGCAGTTACGGTAGCGGGGGGTTCTTC. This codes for CASSYGSGGFF.

DNA for the CDR3: TGTGCCAGCAGCTTGGTTGTCGGTGGCACCGGGGAGCTGTTTTTT. It codes for CASSLVVGGTGELFF. The chain recombines TRBV5-4 with TRBJ2-2; D is undetermined. Per germline, CDR1 SGHNT and CDR2 YYREEE (reference sequence). Between the trimmed V and J ends, which lost 0 bases and 4 bases, there was a span of 10 bases. The CDR3 is 15 residues long.

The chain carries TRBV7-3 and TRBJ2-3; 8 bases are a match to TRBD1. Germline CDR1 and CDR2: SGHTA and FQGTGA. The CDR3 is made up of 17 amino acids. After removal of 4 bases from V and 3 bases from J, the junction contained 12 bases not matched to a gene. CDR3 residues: CASSSRTGRSGTDTQYF. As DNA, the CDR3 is TGTGCCAGCAGCTCAAGGACAGGGAGAAGTGGTACAGATACGCAGTATTTT. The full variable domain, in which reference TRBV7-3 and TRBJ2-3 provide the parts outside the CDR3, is GAGVSQTPSNKVTEKGKYVELRCDPISGHTALYWYRQSLGQGPEFLIYFQGTGAADDSGLPNDRFFAVRPEGSVSTLKIQRTERGDSAVYLCASSSRTGRSGTDTQYFGPGTRLTVL.

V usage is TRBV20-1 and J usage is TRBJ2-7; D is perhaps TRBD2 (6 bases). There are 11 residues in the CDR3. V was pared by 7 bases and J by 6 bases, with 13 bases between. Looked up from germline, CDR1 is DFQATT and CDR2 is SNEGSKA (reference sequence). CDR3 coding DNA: TGCAGTGGTGGAGGGGACGGCGAGCAGTACTTC. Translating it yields CSGGGDGEQYF.

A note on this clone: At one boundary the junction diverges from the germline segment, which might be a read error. The CDR3 DNA reads as TGCAGCGTAATCCGAAGGCAGCGCACGGATACGCAGTATTTT. Translating it yields CSVIRRQRTDTQYF. J is TRBJ2-3 and V is TRBV29-1, with D hard to call. The CDR3 is 14 amino acids. Germline V CDR1 and CDR2: SQVTM, ANQGSEA.

The CDR3 sequence: CASSRAIAESPLHF. CDR3 nucleotides: TGTGCCAGCAGTCGAGCCATTGCAGAGTCACCCCTCCACTTT. The chain joins TRBV25-1 to TRBJ1-6; D unclear. CDR3 length: 14 amino acids. CDR1 and CDR2 (germline): MGHDK, SYGVNS. V gave up 5 bases and J gave up 10 bases, with 15 bases separating them. The full variable domain, rest sourced from reference TRBV25-1 and TRBJ1-6, is EADIYQTPRYLVIGTGKKITLECSQTMGHDKMYWYQQDPGMELHLIHYSYGVNSTEKGDLSSESTVSRIRTEHFPLTLESARPSHTSQYLCASSRAIAESPLHFGNGTRLTVT.